Listed below are T cell receptor beta chains from one sample, sequenced in a study of cytomegalovirus exposure and HLA in healthy donors. TCRdb's table, derived via immunoSEQ multiplex PCR, lists solely in-frame clones and lacks some. Of about 160,000 clones detected, more than 60% appear once; the ten largest clones hold around 1.5%. Sequencing was carried out using PBMCs. Every receptor here comes from a woman in her twenties or thirties in good health and CMV-seronegative. CDR3s include the opening cysteine and the closing phenylalanine or tryptophan. A D gene is named only where the DNA matches it firmly. The size field is filled for only some rows; it gives once, few, many or a size class.

j_call clone_size d_call v_call cdr3_nt cdr3_aa
TRBJ2-1 . . TRBV2 TGTGCCAGCAGTGAATCAGGGGCCTCTGGGGATGAGCAGTTCTTC CASSESGASGDEQFF
TRBJ1-5 . . TRBV5-1 TGCGCCAGCAGCTTGGACGGGGGTCCCCAGCATTTT CASSLDGGPQHF
TRBJ2-7 few . TRBV27 TGTGCCAGCAGTTCCAGGGGAGAGCAGTACTTC CASSSRGEQYF
TRBJ1-1 . . TRBV4-1 TGCGCCAGCAGCCGAACAGGGCAGGGGGAAGCTTTCTTT CASSRTGQGEAFF
TRBJ2-7 . TRBD1 TRBV11-3 TGTGCCAGCAGCTTAGATCTGCGCAGGGGGCTCAGGTACGAGCAGTACTTC CASSLDLRRGLRYEQYF
TRBJ1-1 . TRBD1 TRBV27 TGTGCCAGCAGTCTCCGGACAGGGGGTGATCGGACTGAAGCTTTCTTT CASSLRTGGDRTEAFF
TRBJ2-1 . . TRBV2 TGTGCCAGCAGTGGAGGGGGGACTACAGCCTACAATGAGCAGTTCTTC CASSGGGTTAYNEQFF
TRBJ2-1 . . TRBV29-1 TGCAGCGTTGACGGAGCGTCCTACAATGAGCAGTTCTTC CSVDGASYNEQFF
TRBJ1-1 . TRBD1 TRBV19 TGTGCCAGTAGTATGTGGCAGGGGGCGGATACTGAAGCTTTCTTT CASSMWQGADTEAFF
TRBJ1-1 once . TRBV18 TGTGCCAGCTCACCCGACAGTGAAGCTTTCTTT CASSPDSEAFF
TRBJ1-5 . . TRBV4-1 TGCGCCAGCAGCCAAGAAAGGACATTCAATCAGCCCCAGCATTTT CASSQERTFNQPQHF
TRBJ2-7 once . TRBV10-3 TGTGCCACCACCGACGGGAGCGGCCACGAGCAGTACTTC CATTDGSGHEQYF
TRBJ1-1 . TRBD1 TRBV13 TGTGCCAGCAGCTTAGGCTCCAGGGGGGCGGAAGCTTTCTTT CASSLGSRGAEAFF
TRBJ1-1 . . TRBV5-8 TGTGCCAGCAACGCGCTGGGCGAGGGCACTGAAGCTTTCTTT CASNALGEGTEAFF
TRBJ2-1 . TRBD2 TRBV7-6 TGTGCCAGCAGCCCCCCGGGCGGGGGGGCATCCTACAATGAGCAGTTCTTC CASSPPGGGASYNEQFF
TRBJ1-4 . . TRBV15 TGTGCCACCAGCAGCCCCTTCGGGGAAAAACTGTTTTTT CATSSPFGEKLFF
TRBJ2-3 . . TRBV5-1 TGCGCCAGCAGCTTGGTCGAGGGGGACACAGATACGCAGTATTTT CASSLVEGDTDTQYF
TRBJ2-7 few . TRBV9 TGTGCCAGCAGCGGGGCTAGGGGCTACGAGCAGTACTTC CASSGARGYEQYF
TRBJ2-1 . . TRBV7-3 TGTGCCAGCAGCCGAACCCGGGACTTGCACTCTGAGCAGTTCTTC CASSRTRDLHSEQFF
TRBJ1-5 . . TRBV6-6 TGTGCCAGCAGTGCACAGGGAAGGCGGGCCAATCAGCCCCAGCATTTT CASSAQGRRANQPQHF
TRBJ2-1 . . TRBV28 TGTGCCAGCAGCTTTCCCGGTAACTCAAACAATGAGCAGTTCTTC CASSFPGNSNNEQFF
TRBJ2-7 . . TRBV6-1 TGTGCCAGCAGTGGGACAGAGTTGTACGAGCAGTACTTC CASSGTELYEQYF
TRBJ1-1 . . TRBV10-3 TGTGCCGCCCGGGGGAGGGTTGGGGAAGCTTTCTTT CAARGRVGEAFF
TRBJ2-3 once TRBD1 TRBV14 TGTGCCAGCAGCCAAGTTCCCCCCCGGACAGGGGTTGTAAATACGCAGTATTTT CASSQVPPRTGVVNTQYF
TRBJ1-1 . . TRBV5-1 TGCGCCAGCAGCTTGCAGGGCCCTAATGAAGCTTTCTTT CASSLQGPNEAFF
TRBJ2-3 . TRBD2 TRBV7-2 TGTGCCAGCAGCTCATTGGGGGGGGACTACACAGATACGCAGTATTTT CASSSLGGDYTDTQYF
TRBJ1-2 . TRBD1 TRBV18 TGTGCCAGCTCACCAGAGACAGGGGCCAGTGGCTACACCTTC CASSPETGASGYTF
TRBJ2-2 . . TRBV15 TGTGCCACCAGCAGAGAATTGGAGGACCGGATAACGACCGGGGAGCTGTTTTTT CATSRELEDRITTGELFF
TRBJ1-2 . TRBD1 TRBV5-5 TGTGCCAGCAGCTTTAGACAGGGCTCGGGCTATGGCTACACCTTC CASSFRQGSGYGYTF
TRBJ1-6 . . TRBV6-5 TGTGCCAGCAGGTCCACAGCAATCCATTCACCCCTCCACTTT CASRSTAIHSPLHF
TRBJ1-4 once . TRBV7-9 TGTGCCAGCAGCCCCATTCATGAAAAACTGTTTTTT CASSPIHEKLFF
TRBJ1-5 once . TRBV4-1 TGCGCCAGCAGCCAAGATCTCGAGACAGACAAGGATCAGCCCCAGCATTTT CASSQDLETDKDQPQHF